This TCR beta chain was profiled in a study of blood T cell repertoires in COVID-19. This clone has a single count. One end of the junction varies from germline; a read error may be responsible. The same CDR3 also results from other DNA sequences found in this sample. TCRdb keeps only in-frame clones here, not all; method: immunoSEQ multiplex PCR. This repertoire shows a few hundred thousand clones, about 85% found once; its top ten account for roughly 2%. Germline V gene lookup returns CDR1 SGHTA and CDR2 FQGNSA. The CDR3 totals 15 residues. This rearrangement joins TRBV7-2 to TRBJ2-1; 12 bases agree with TRBD2. The sequencing sample was made of peripheral blood. This TCR derives from a man aged 25-40 years who had recovered from COVID-19. The CDR3 sequence is CASSLAGGIYNEQFF. DNA for the CDR3: TGTGCCAGCAGCCTAGCGGGGGGGATATACAATGAGCAGTTCTTC.